This T cell receptor beta chain appears in the sequencing data of a study of Ad26.COV2.S vaccination and SARS-CoV-2 variants. Overall study: A COV1001 Ad26.COV2.S trial-arm participant provided the sample. Once, or twice with 56 days between doses, Ad26.COV2.S was given intramuscularly. Findings and limits, study-wide: Possible underestimation of total T cell responses by the TCR breadth and depth analyses was noted.

Assay: immunoSEQ multiplex PCR; the TCRdb copy retains only in-frame clones and omits some. The profile shows a few hundred thousand clones, 80% to 95% of them singletons. About this clone: Its antigen is unknown.

V shed 4 bases and J shed 3 bases, with 13 bases lying between them. This CDR3 is 15 amino acids long. Germline CDR1 is SGHDT and CDR2 is YYEEEE. Stated treatment: 19 received Ad26.COV2.S at low or high dose, single or two shots; five or six received placebo; per-sample allocation not given. Samples analyzed were those drawn on day 63 after the first vaccine or placebo injection. The receptor comes from a person between 18 and 60 years old who received the Ad26.COV2.S COVID-19 vaccine or a placebo. This rearrangement joins TRBV5-6 to TRBJ1-4; D unclear. The sample consisted of peripheral blood, taken in a trial of Ad26.COV2.S vaccine versus placebo. CDR3 bases: TGTGCCAGCAGCGGACGAAGTAGGGCTAATGAAAAACTGTTTTTT. The encoded protein is CASSGRSRANEKLFF.